This paragraph reports one TCR beta chain. In the PCR, 60 Vbeta and 13 Jbeta primers were used. Method: immunoSEQ multiplex PCR; TCRdb's copy keeps in-frame clones and lacks some. The data contain some 250,000 clones, about 81% of them singletons. The data were taken from a study of cytomegalovirus exposure and HLA in healthy donors. The CDR3 spans 15 residues. V shed 4 bases and J 4 bases; nucleotides not matched to a gene: 9. Germline CDR1 and CDR2: SGHDT and YYEEEE. This TCR derives from a woman in her thirties or forties in good health and CMV-seropositive. The sequenced material came from PBMCs. The rearrangement joins TRBV5-6 to TRBJ2-5, with 8 bases aligning to TRBD1. This CDR3 is CASSRAPTGAETQYF. In nucleotides, the CDR3 is TGTGCCAGCAGCCGCGCACCGACAGGGGCAGAGACCCAGTACTTC.